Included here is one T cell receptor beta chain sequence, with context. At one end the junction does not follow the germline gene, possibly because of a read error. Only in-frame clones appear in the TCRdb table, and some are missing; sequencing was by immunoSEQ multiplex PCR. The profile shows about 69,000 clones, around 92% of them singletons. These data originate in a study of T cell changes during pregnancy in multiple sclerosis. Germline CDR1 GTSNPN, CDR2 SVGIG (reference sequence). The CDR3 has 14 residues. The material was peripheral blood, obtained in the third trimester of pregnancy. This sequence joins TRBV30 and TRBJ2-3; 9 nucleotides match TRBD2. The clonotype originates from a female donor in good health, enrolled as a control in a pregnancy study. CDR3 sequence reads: CAWTRTSAADTQYF. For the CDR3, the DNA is TGTGCTTGGACACGGACTAGCGCGGCAGATACGCAGTATTTT. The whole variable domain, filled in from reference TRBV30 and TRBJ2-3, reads SQTIHQWPATLVQPVGSPLSLECTVEGTSNPNLYWYRQAAGRGLQLLFYSVGIGQISSEVPQNLSASRPQDRQFILSSKKLLLSDSGFYLCAWTRTSAADTQYFGPGTRLTVL.